This T cell receptor (beta chain) was found in a study of T cells in Graves' hyperthyroidism and ophthalmopathy. Diagnoses rested on clinical symptoms, serum thyroxine and TRAb, thyroid ultrasound and orbital computed tomography. Many counts were recorded for this clonotype. It may be a read error: a sequence one base away is much more abundant. From RNA transcripts, TCR beta CDR3 regions were amplified. HTBI primers were used for first-round RT-PCR of the TCR CDR3. TCRdb called the multiplex PCR reads again in MiXCR, with one record for every CDR3 protein. The sample yields 530,000 or so distinct CDR3 sequences, approximately 25% seen once. This CDR3 contains 14 residues. The junction had 12 bases not matched to a gene; V was cut back by 8 bases and J by 5 bases. The germline CDR1 and CDR2 sequences are MNHNS and SASEGT.

The rearrangement links TRBV6-1 to TRBJ2-7; TRBD1 matches at 7 bases. Sequencing was done on a sample of blood. The clonotype originates from a woman aged 25 to 45 with Graves' ophthalmopathy. CDR3 amino acids: CASYSGTEGNEQYF. CDR3 nucleotide sequence: TGTGCCAGCTACTCCGGGACAGAGGGTAACGAGCAGTACTTC.